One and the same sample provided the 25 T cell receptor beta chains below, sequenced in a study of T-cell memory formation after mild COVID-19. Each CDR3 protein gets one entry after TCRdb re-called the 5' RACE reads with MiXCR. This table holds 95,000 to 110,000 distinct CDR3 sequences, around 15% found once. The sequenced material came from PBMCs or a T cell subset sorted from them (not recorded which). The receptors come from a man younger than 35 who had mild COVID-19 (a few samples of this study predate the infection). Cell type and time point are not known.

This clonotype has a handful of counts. The CDR3 sequence is CASSVISGGTDTQYF. The CDR3 nucleotides are TGTGCCAGCAGCGTCATTAGCGGGGGCACAGATACGCAGTATTTT. The chain couples TRBV9 to TRBJ2-3; TRBD2 aligns across 8 bases. V was clipped by 2 bases and J by 1 base; unmatched bases: 3. This CDR3 contains 15 residues. Germline V lookup: CDR1 SGDLS, CDR2 YYNGEE.

CDR3 in DNA: TGTGCCAGCAGCCCCGTTTTCGAGGGAGCTTTCTTT. Its translation is CASSPVFEGAFF. The chain employs TRBV11-2 and TRBJ1-1, with unresolved D. Trimming shortened V by 5 bases and J by 10 bases, and 14 bases separated the two germline ends. Germline CDR1 and CDR2: SGHAT and FQNNGV. The CDR3 covers 12 residues.

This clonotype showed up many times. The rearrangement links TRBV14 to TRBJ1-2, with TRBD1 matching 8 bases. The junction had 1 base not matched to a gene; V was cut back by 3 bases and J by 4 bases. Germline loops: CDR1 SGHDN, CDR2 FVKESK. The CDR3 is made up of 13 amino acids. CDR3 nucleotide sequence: TGTGCCAGCAGCCATCAGGGGGCCTATGGCTACACCTTC. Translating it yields CASSHQGAYGYTF.

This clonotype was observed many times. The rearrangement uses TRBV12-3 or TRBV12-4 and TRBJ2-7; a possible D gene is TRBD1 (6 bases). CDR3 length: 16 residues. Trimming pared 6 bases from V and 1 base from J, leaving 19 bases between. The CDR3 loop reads CASSSRDKSFSYEQYF. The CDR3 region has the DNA TGTGCCAGCAGCAGCCGGGACAAAAGTTTTTCCTACGAGCAGTACTTC.

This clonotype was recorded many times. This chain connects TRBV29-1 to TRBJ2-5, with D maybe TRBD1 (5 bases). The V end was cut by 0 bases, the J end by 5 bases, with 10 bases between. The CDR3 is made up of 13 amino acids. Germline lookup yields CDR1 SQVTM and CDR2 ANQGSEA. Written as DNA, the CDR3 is TGCAGCGTTGAAGAAGGGGCGACTGAGACCCAGTACTTC. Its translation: CSVEEGATETQYF. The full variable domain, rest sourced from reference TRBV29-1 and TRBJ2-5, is SAVISQKPSRDICQRGTSLTIQCQVDSQVTMMFWYRQQPGQSLTLIATANQGSEATYESGFVIDKFPISRPNLTFSTLTVSNMSPEDSSIYLCSVEEGATETQYFGPGTRLLVL.

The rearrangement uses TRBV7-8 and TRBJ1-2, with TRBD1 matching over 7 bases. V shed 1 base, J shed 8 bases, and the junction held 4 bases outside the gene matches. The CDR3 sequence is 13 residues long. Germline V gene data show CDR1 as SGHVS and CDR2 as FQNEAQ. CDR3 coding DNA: TGTGCCAGCAGCTTAGACCCAGGGGGGGGCTACACCTTC. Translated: CASSLDPGGGYTF.

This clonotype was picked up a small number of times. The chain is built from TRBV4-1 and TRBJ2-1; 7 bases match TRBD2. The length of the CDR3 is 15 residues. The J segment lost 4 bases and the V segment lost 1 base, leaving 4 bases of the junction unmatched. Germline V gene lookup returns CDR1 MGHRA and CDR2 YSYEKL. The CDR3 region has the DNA TGCGCCAGCAGCCAAGGTTTAGCGGGTTACAATGAGCAGTTCTTC. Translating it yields CASSQGLAGYNEQFF.

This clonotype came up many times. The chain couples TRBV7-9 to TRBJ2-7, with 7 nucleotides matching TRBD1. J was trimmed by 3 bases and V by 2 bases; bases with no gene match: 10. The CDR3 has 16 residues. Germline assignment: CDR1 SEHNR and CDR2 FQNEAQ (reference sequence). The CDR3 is CASSLSPGRTGYEQYF. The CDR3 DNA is TGTGCCAGCAGCTTAAGCCCGGGTAGGACAGGCTACGAGCAGTACTTC.

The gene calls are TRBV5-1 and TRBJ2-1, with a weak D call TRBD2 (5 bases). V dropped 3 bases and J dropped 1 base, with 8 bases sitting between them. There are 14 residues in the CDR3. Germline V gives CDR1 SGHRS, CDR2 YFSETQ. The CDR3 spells CASSYSGSYNEQFF. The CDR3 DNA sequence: TGCGCCAGCAGCTACTCGGGATCCTACAATGAGCAGTTCTTC.

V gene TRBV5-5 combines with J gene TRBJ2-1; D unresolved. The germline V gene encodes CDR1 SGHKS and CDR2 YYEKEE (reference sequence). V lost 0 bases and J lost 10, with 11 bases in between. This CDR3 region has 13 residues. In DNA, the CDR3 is TGTGCCAGCAGCTTGGCCCTGGCCCGAGAGCAGTTCTTC. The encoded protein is CASSLALAREQFF.

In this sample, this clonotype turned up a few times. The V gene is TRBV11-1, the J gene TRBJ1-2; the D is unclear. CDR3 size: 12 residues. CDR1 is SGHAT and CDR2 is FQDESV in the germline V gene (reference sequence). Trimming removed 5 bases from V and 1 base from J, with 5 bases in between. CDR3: CASSPDNYGYTF. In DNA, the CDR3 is TGTGCCAGCAGCCCCGATAACTATGGCTACACCTTC.

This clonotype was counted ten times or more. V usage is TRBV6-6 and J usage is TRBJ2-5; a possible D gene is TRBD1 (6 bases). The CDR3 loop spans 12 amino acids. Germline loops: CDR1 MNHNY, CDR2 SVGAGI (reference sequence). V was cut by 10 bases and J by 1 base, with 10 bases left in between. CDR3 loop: CATVDSQETQYF. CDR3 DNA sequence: TGTGCCACCGTGGACAGCCAAGAGACCCAGTACTTC.

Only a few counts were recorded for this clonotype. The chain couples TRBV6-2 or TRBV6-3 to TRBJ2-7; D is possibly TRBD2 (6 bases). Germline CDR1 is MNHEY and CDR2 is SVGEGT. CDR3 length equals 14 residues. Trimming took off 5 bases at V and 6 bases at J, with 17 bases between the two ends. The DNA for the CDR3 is TGTGCCAGCAGTCACCCACTACGGGGGATCGAGCAGTACTTC. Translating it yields CASSHPLRGIEQYF.

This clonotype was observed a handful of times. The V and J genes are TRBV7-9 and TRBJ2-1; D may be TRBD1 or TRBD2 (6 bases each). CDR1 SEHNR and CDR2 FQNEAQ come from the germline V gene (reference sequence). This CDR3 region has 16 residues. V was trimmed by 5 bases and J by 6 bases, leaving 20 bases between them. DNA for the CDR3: TGTGCCAGCAGCAATCAACCCCCGGGGGCCGGCAATGAGCAGTTCTTC. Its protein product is CASSNQPPGAGNEQFF.

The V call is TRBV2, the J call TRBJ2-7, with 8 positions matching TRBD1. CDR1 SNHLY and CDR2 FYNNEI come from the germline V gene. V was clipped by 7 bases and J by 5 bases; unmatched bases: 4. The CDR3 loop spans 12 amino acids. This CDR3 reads CASTETGDEQYV. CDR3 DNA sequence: TGTGCCAGCACCGAGACAGGGGACGAGCAGTACGTC.

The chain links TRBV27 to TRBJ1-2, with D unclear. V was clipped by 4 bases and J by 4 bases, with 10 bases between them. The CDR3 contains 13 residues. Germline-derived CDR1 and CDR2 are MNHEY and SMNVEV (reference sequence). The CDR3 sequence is CASSSSYGYGYTF. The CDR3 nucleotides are TGTGCCAGCAGTTCCTCCTATGGCTATGGCTACACCTTC.

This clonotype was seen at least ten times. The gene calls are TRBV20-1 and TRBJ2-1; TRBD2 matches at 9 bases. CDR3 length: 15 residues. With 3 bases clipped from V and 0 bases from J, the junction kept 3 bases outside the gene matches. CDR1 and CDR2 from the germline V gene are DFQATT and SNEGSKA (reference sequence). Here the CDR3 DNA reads TGCAGTGCTAGGTCTAGCGGGGCCTCCTACAATGAGCAGTTCTTC. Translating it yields CSARSSGASYNEQFF.

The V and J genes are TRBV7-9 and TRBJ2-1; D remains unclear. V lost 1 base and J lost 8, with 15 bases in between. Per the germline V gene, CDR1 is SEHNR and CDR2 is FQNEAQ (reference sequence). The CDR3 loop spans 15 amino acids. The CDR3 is CASSLVPRRQHEQFF. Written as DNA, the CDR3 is TGTGCCAGCAGCTTAGTGCCCAGGCGTCAGCATGAGCAGTTCTTC.

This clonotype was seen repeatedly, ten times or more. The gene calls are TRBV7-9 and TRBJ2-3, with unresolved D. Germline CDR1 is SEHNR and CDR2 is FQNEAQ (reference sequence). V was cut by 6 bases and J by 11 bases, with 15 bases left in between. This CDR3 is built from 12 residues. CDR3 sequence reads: CASSLGTGGQYF. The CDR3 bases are TGTGCCAGCAGTTTGGGAACCGGCGGGCAGTATTTT.

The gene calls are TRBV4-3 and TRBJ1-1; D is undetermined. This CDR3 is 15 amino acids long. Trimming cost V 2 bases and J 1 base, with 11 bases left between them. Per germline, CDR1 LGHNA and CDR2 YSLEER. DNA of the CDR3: TGCGCCAGCAGCCAACGTCGGACTCAGAACACTGAAGCTTTCTTT. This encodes CASSQRRTQNTEAFF.

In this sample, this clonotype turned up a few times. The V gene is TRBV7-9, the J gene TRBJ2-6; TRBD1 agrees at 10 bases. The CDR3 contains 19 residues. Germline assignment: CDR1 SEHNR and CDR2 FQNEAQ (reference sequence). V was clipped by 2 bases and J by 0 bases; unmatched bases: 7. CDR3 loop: CASSLIGTGDYSGANVLTF. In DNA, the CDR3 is TGTGCCAGCAGCTTAATTGGGACAGGGGACTACTCTGGGGCCAACGTCCTGACTTTC. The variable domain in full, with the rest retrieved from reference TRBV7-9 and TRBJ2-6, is DTGVSQNPRHKITKRGQNVTFRCDPISEHNRLYWYRQTLGQGPEFLTYFQNEAQLEKSRLLSDRFSAERPKGSFSTLEIQRTEQGDSAMYLCASSLIGTGDYSGANVLTFGAGSRLTVL.

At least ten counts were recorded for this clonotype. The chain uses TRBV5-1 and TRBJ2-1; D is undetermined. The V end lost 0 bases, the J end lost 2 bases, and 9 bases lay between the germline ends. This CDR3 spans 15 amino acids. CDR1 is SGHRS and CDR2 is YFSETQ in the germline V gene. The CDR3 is CASSLGHLTYNEQFF. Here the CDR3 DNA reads TGCGCCAGCAGCTTGGGGCACCTCACCTACAATGAGCAGTTCTTC.

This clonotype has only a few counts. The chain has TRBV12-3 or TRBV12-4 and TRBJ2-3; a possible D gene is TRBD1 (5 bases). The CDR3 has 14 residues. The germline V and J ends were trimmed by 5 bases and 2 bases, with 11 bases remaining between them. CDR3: CASSPAGITDTQYF. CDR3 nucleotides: TGTGCCAGCAGTCCCGCAGGGATCACAGATACGCAGTATTTT.

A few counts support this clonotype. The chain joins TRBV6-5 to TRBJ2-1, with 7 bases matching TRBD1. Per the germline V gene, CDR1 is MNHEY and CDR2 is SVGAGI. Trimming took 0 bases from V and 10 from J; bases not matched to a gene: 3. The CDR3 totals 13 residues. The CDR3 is CASSYSDRKEQFF. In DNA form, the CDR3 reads TGTGCCAGCAGTTACTCGGACAGGAAAGAGCAGTTCTTC.

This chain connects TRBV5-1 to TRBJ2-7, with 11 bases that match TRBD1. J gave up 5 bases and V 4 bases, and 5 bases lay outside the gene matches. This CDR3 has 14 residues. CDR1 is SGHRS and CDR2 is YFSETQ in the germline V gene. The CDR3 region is CASSLGQGANEQYV. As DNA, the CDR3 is TGCGCCAGCAGCCTAGGACAGGGGGCAAACGAGCAGTACGTC.